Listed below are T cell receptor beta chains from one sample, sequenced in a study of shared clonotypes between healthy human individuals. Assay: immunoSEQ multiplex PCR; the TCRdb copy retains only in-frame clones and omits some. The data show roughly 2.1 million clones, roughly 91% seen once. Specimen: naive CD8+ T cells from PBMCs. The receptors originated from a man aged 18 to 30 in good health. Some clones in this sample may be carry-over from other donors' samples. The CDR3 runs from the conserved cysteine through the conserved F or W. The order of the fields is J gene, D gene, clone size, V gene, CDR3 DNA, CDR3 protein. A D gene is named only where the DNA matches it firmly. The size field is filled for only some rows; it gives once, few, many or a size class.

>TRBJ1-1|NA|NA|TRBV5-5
TGTGCCAGCAAACCCGGGGGCACTGAAGCTTTCTTT
CASKPGGTEAFF
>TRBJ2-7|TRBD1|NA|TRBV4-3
TGCGCCAGCAGCCAAGGGGGCATCCGGGACAGGGGTTACGAGCAGTACTTC
CASSQGGIRDRGYEQYF
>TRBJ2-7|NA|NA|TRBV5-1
TGCGCCAGCAGCTCCCGGGACCGAGCCTACGAGCAGTACTTC
CASSSRDRAYEQYF
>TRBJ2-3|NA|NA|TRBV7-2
TGTGCCAGCAGCTTAGCGCTTCCTCTCGGGGATACGCAGTATTTT
CASSLALPLGDTQYF
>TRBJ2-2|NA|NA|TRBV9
TGTGCCAGCAGCCCCGCAGCAGGGGCGGGGGGGGAGCTGTTTTTT
CASSPAAGAGGELFF
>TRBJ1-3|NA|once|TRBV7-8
TGTGCCAGCAGCTTGGGGGTTCCTGGAAACACCATATATTTT
CASSLGVPGNTIYF
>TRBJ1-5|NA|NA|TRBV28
TGTGCCAGCACTCGGAGTGATCGTCAGCCCCAGCATTTT
CASTRSDRQPQHF
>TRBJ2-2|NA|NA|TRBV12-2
TGTGCAAGTCTCGAGGGACAGGGGGCTTCCGGGGAGCTGTTTTTT
CASLEGQGASGELFF
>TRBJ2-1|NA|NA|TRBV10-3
TGTGCCATCAGAGAGAACAATGAGCAGTTCTTC
CAIRENNEQFF
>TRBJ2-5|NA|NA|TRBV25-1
TGTGCCAGCATGGGGAGTACCCAAGAGACCCAGTACTTC
CASMGSTQETQYF
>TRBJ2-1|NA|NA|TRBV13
TGTGCCAGCAGCTTAGGCTCCGCTAGCTCCTACAATGAGCAGTTCTTC
CASSLGSASSYNEQFF
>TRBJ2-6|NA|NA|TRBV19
TGTGCCAGTAGTGTTAGCCTCTCTGGGGCCAACGTCCTGACTTTC
CASSVSLSGANVLTF
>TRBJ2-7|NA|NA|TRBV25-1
TGTGCCAGCAGTGCCCCTCTCCACTCCTACGAGCAGTACTTC
CASSAPLHSYEQYF
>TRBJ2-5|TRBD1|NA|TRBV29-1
TGCAGCGTTGAAGACGGGGACAGGGTTTCGGAGACCCAGTACTTC
CSVEDGDRVSETQYF
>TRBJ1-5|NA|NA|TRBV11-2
TGTGCCAGCAGCTCCGACAGGAGTAGCAATCAGCCCCAGCATTTT
CASSSDRSSNQPQHF
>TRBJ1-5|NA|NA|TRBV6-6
TGTGCCAGCAGTTATGAGGGTTGGAACGGGCCCCAGCATTTT
CASSYEGWNGPQHF
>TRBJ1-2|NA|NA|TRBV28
TGTGCCAGCAGTTTATCCGGGAACTATGGCTACACCTTC
CASSLSGNYGYTF
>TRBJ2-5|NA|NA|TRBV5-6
TGTGCCAGCAGCTTGGACTACCAAGAGACCCAGTACTTC
CASSLDYQETQYF
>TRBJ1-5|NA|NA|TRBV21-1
TGTGCCAGCAACTTTTTCCTTGATCAGCCCCAGCATTTT
CASNFFLDQPQHF
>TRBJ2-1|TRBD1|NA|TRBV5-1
TGCGCCAGCAGCTTGGCCCGACAGGGGGCAGGTGAGCAGTTCTTC
CASSLARQGAGEQFF
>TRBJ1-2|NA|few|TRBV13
TGTGCCAGCAGTATAGGGGAGGCCTATGGCTACACCTTC
CASSIGEAYGYTF
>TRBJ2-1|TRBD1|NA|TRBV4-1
TGCGCCAGCAGCCAGATGGGGACAGGGCCAGGGCCGGAGGATGAGCAGTTCTTC
CASSQMGTGPGPEDEQFF
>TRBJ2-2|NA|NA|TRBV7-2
TGTGCCAGCAGCTTAGTAGGCGGCGGGGAGCTGTTTTTT
CASSLVGGGELFF
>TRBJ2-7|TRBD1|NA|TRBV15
TGTGCCACCAGCAGAGGTACCGGGACAGGGGCCTACGAGCAGTACTTC
CATSRGTGTGAYEQYF
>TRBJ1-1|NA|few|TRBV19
TGTGCCAGTAACTCGGGATTTGGCACTGAAGCTTTCTTT
CASNSGFGTEAFF
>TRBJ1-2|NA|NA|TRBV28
TGTGCCACCCTCAGCGCTAACTATGGCTACACCTTC
CATLSANYGYTF
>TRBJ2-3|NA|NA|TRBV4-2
TGTGCCAGCAGCCAATCCGGACAGACAGATACGCAGTATTTT
CASSQSGQTDTQYF
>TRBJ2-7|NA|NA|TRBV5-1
TGCGCCAGCAGCTTGCGAGGGCTCTACGAGCAGTACTTC
CASSLRGLYEQYF
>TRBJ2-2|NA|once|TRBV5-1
TGCGCCAGCACATCTCACAACCCCCCGGAGGAGCTGTTTTTT
CASTSHNPPEELFF
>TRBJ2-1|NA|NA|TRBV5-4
TGTGCCAGCAGCAGGGAAGACACCGACAATGAGCAGTTCTTC
CASSREDTDNEQFF